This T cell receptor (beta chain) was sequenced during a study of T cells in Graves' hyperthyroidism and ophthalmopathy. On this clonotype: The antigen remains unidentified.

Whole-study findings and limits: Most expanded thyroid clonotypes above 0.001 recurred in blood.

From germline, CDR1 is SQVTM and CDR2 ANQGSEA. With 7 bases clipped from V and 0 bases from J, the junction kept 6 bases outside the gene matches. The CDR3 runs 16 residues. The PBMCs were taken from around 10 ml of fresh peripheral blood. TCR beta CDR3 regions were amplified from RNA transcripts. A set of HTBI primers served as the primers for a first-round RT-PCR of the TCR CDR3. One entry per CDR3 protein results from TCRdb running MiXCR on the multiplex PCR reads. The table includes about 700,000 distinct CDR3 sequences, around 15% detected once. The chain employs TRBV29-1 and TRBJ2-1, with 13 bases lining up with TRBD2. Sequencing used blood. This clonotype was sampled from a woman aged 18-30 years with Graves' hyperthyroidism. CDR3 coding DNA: TGCAGCGCCGTGACTAGCGGGGGGAGCTCCTACAATGAGCAGTTCTTC. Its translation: CSAVTSGGSSYNEQFF.